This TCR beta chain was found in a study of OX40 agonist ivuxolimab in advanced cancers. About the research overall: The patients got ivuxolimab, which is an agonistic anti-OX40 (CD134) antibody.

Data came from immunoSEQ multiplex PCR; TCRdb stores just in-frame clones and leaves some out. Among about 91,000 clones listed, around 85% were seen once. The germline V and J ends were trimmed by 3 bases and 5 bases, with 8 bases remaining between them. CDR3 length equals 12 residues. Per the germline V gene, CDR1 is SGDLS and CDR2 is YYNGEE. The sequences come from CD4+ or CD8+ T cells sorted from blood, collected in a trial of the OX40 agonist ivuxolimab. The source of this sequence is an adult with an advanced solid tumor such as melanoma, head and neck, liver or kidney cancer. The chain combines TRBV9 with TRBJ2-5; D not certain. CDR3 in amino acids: CASSDSSETQYF. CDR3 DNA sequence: TGTGCCAGCAGCGATTCCTCGGAGACCCAGTACTTC. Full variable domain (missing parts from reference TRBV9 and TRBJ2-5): DSGVTQTPKHLITATGQRVTLRCSPRSGDLSVYWYQQSLDQGLQFLIQYYNGEERAKGNILERFSAQQFPDLHSELNLSSLELGDSALYFCASSDSSETQYFGPGTRLLVL.